This T cell receptor beta chain was recovered during a study of T cells in women clearing cervical HPV infection. On this clone: The read terminates 3 residues ahead of where the CDR3 ends, so the germline J gene completes it.

The length of the CDR3 is 14 residues. Germline V gene sequence: CDR1 LNHDA, CDR2 SQIVND (reference sequence). V was clipped by 1 base and J by 2 bases, with 6 bases between them. Profiling relied on immunoSEQ multiplex PCR, and the TCRdb table lists in-frame clones only, not all of them. This table holds more than 30,000 clones. The sequence derives from a woman between 18 and 70 years old with a cervical HPV16 infection that either progressed to CIN3+ or cleared (not recorded which). The genes are TRBV19 and TRBJ1-5, with D tentatively TRBD1 (6 bases). Source material: blood buffy coat. The CDR3 region is CASSIAGGNQPQHF. Partial CDR3 DNA: TGTGCCAGTAGTATAGCAGGGGGCAATCAGCCC.